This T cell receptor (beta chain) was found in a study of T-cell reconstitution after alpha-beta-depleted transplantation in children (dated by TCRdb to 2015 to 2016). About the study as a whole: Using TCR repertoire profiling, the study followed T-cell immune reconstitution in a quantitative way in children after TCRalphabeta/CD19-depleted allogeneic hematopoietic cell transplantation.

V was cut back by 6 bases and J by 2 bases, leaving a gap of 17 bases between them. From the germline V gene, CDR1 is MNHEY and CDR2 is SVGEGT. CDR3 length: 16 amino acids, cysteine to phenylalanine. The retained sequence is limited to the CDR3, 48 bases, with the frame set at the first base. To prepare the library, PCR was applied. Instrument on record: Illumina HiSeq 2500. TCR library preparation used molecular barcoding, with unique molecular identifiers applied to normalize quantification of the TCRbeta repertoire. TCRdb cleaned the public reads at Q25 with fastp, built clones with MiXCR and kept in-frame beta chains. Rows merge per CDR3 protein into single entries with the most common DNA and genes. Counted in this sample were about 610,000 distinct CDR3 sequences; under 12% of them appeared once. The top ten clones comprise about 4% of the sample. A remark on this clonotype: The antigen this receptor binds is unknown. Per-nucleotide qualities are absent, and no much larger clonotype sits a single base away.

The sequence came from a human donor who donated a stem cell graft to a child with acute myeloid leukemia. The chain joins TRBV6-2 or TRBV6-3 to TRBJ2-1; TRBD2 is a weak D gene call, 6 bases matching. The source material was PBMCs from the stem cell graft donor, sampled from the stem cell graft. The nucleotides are TGTGCCAGCAGCGAAGTAGCGGCCCCCCCCTACAATGAGCAGTTCTTC. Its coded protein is CASSEVAAPPYNEQFF.